Sequencing of this T cell receptor (beta chain) was carried out in a study of metastatic and nonmetastatic thyroid tumors. About the study: It was across blood and tumor or nodule tissue from malignant and benign thyroid patients that repertoires were compared. Study conclusions and caveats: Malignant thyroid tumors reportedly had TCR beta diversity that was significantly higher than in benign nodules, in blood and tumor.

On this clone: The antigen is not known.

Patients underwent thyroid surgery, and none had received any treatment before it. CDR1 MNHNS and CDR2 SASEGT come from the germline V gene. Trimming removed 6 bases from V and 1 base from J, with 18 bases in between. The CDR3 runs to 16 residues. Original methodology: A classifier for distant metastasis in papillary thyroid cancer was constructed using CDR3 differences observed across clinicopathological groups. MiXCR re-clonotyped the PCR reads for TCRdb. TCRdb, not the original authors, processed these V and J calls. The table shows about 40,000 clones, with about a sixth occurring only once. The specimen sequenced was blood. This receptor was taken from a female donor with papillary thyroid cancer or a benign thyroid nodule (not recorded which). Some clones in this sample may be carry-over from other donors' samples. This chain links TRBV6-1 with TRBJ1-1; TRBD1 might be the D (6 bases). CDR3 DNA: TGTGCCAGCAGGGGCGGGGGACACGGGACGAACACTGAAGCTTTCTTT. As protein: CASRGGGHGTNTEAFF.